The 5 T cell receptor beta chains reported below all come from one sample, sequenced in a study of CD8 T cells in ankylosing spondylitis (TCRdb year 2017). Receptor amplification or capture employed 5' RACE. The instrument was an Illumina HiSeq 2500. TCRdb ran its own pipeline on the public reads, namely fastp trimming at Q25 and MiXCR clone calling, and kept in-frame beta chains. Each CDR3 protein gets just one entry, which takes the most common genes and DNA from the rows behind it. The sample contains about 240,000 distinct CDR3 sequences, about 9.1% of them found a single time. Together, the top ten hold almost 7% of the sample. Sequencing was done on a sample of blood, either unsorted or a sorted T cell fraction (not recorded which). The receptor set was obtained from a male donor with ankylosing spondylitis or in good health (not recorded which).

This clonotype was seen repeatedly, ten times or more. The rearrangement uses TRBV24-1 and TRBJ2-3, with D maybe TRBD1 (5 bases). Trimming took 1 base from V and 5 from J, leaving 12 bases between them. The CDR3 runs to 15 residues. In germline, CDR1 is KGHDR, CDR2 SFDVKD. CDR3: CATSDFQGMEDTQYF. The CDR3 nucleotides read TGTGCCACCAGTGATTTTCAGGGTATGGAAGATACGCAGTATTTT.

This clonotype appeared a few times. This chain joins TRBV19 and TRBJ1-1; possible D gene TRBD1, 5 bases. Per the germline V gene, CDR1 is LNHDA and CDR2 is SQIVND (reference sequence). This CDR3 is 13 amino acids long. V was clipped by 8 bases and J by 0 bases, with 10 bases between them. The chain's CDR3 is CASSTALNTEAFF. CDR3 in DNA: TGTGCCAGTTCGACAGCCCTGAACACTGAAGCTTTCTTT.

This clonotype has more than one count but fewer than ten. This sequence joins TRBV7-6 and TRBJ2-7, with D possibly being TRBD1 (6 bases). The CDR3 extends over 14 amino acids. The ends were cut back, 4 bases at V and 7 bases at J, with 17 bases in the middle. Germline CDR1 SGHVS, CDR2 FNYEAQ. CDR3 coding DNA: TGTGCCAGCAGCTCGACGGGACAAACATCTGAGCAGTACTTC. Encoded protein: CASSSTGQTSEQYF.

This clonotype was detected many times. The gene calls are TRBV5-1 and TRBJ2-3; 7 bases line up with TRBD2. Unmatched junction bases numbered 10, after V lost 3 bases and J lost 0 bases. The CDR3 is made up of 17 amino acids. Per the germline V gene, CDR1 is SGHRS and CDR2 is YFSETQ. CDR3 protein: CASSSPGLSTSTDTQYF. CDR3 in DNA: TGCGCCAGCAGCTCGCCGGGACTATCAACTAGCACAGATACGCAGTATTTT. Based on the CDR3 plus reference TRBV5-1 and TRBJ2-3, the full variable domain is KAGVTQTPRYLIKTRGQQVTLSCSPISGHRSVSWYQQTPGQGLQFLFEYFSETQRNKGNFPGRFSGRQFSNSRSEMNVSTLELGDSALYLCASSSPGLSTSTDTQYFGPGTRLTVL.

V and J are TRBV25-1 and TRBJ1-5; TRBD1 matches 7 bases. Germline-derived CDR1 and CDR2 are MGHDK and SYGVNS. The V segment lost 7 bases and the J segment 0 bases; nucleotides outside the gene matches: 9. CDR3 length equals 16 residues. The CDR3 bases are TGTGCCAGCATCCTGGACAGGATGAATAGCAATCAGCCCCAGCATTTT. It is translated as CASILDRMNSNQPQHF.